Each of the 2 T cell receptor beta chains below was sequenced from the same sample in a study of response to subunit inactivated influenza vaccine. From the RT-PCR reads, TCRdb called clonotypes with MiXCR, one entry per CDR3 protein. The table records hundreds of thousands of distinct CDR3 sequences, 15% to 19% of them present only once. The specimen comprised PBMCs from blood, sampled roughly 13 days after vaccination. The receptors come from a man aged 45-65 years who received an inactivated influenza vaccine.

The chain links TRBV27 to TRBJ2-1; 12 nucleotides line up with TRBD2. V lost 7 bases and J lost 2; bases outside the gene matches: 9. Germline V gene lookup returns CDR1 MNHEY and CDR2 SMNVEV (reference sequence). This CDR3 has 17 residues. CDR3 sequence (DNA): TGTGCCAGCACCTGGCTAGCGGGGGGGCGGCCCTACAATGAGCAGTTCTTC. It encodes CASTWLAGGRPYNEQFF.

The rearrangement uses TRBV29-1 and TRBJ2-3; D assignment may be TRBD1 or TRBD2 (5 bases each). Germline CDR1 and CDR2: SQVTM and ANQGSEA. The CDR3 covers 16 residues. The ends were cut back, 3 bases at V and 0 bases at J, with 16 bases in the middle. The CDR3 reads CSVETPEWGSTDTQYF. CDR3 DNA: TGCAGCGTTGAGACACCCGAATGGGGGAGCACAGATACGCAGTATTTT.